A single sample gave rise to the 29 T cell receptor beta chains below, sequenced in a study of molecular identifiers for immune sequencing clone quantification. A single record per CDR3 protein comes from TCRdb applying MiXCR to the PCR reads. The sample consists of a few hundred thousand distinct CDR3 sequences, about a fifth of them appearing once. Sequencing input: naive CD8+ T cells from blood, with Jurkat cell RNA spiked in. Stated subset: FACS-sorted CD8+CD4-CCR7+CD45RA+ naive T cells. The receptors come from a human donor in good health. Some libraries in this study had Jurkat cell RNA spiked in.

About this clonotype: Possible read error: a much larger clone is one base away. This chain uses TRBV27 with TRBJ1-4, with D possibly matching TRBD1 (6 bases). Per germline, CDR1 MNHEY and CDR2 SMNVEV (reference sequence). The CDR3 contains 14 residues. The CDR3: CASSLTGPKERLFF. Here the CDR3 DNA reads TGTGCCAGCAGTTTGACAGGACCAAAAGAAAGACTGTTTTTT. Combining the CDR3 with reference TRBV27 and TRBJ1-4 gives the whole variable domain EAQVTQNPRYLITVTGKKLTVTCSQNMNHEYMSWYRQDPGLGLRQIYYSMNVEVTDKGDVPEGYKVSRKEKRNFPLILESPSPNQTSLYFCASSLTGPKERLFFGSGTQLSVL.

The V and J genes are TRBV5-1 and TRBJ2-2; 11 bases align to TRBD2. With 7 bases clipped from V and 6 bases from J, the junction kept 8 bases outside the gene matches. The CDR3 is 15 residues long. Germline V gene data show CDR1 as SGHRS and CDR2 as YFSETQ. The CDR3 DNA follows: TGCGCCAGCGGCCTACTAGCGGGGGCGTCCGGGGAGCTGTTTTTT. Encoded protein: CASGLLAGASGELFF. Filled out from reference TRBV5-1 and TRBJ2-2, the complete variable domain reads KAGVTQTPRYLIKTRGQQVTLSCSPISGHRSVSWYQQTPGQGLQFLFEYFSETQRNKGNFPGRFSGRQFSNSRSEMNVSTLELGDSALYLCASGLLAGASGELFFGEGSRLTVL.

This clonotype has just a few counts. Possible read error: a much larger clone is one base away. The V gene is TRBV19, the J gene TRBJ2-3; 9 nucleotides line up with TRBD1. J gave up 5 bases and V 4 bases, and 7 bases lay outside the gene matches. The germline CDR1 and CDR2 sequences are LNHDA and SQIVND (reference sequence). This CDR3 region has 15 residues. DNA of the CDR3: TGTGCCAGTAGTACTTCAAGGACAGGGGAAGATACGCAGTATTTT. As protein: CASSTSRTGEDTQYF.

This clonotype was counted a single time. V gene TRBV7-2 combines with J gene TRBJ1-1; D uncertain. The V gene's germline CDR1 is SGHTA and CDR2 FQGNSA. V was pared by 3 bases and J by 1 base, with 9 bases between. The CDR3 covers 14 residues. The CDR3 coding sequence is TGTGCCAGCAGCTTCCGGAACTCGAACACTGAAGCTTTCTTT. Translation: CASSFRNSNTEAFF.

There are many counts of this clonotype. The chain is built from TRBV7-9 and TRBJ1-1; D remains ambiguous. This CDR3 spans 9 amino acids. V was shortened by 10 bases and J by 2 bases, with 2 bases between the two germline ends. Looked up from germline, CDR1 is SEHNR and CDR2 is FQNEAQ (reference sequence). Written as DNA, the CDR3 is TGTGCCACTAACACTGAAGCTTTCTTT. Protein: CATNTEAFF. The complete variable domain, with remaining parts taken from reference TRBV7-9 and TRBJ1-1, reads DTGVSQNPRHKITKRGQNVTFRCDPISEHNRLYWYRQTLGQGPEFLTYFQNEAQLEKSRLLSDRFSAERPKGSFSTLEIQRTEQGDSAMYLCATNTEAFFGQGTRLTVV.

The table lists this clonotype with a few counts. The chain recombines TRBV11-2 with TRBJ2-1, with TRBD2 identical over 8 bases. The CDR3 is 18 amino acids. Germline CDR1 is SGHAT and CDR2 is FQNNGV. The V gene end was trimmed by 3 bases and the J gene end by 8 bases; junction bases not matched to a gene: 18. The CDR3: CASSFPRVAGTPGDEQFF. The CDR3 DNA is TGTGCCAGCAGCTTCCCCAGGGTAGCGGGGACCCCGGGGGATGAGCAGTTCTTC.

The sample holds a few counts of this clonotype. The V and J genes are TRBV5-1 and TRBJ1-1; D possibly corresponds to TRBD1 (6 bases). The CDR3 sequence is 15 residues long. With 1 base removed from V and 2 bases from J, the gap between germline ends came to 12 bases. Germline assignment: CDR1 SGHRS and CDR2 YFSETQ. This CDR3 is CASSLLKGGNTEAFF. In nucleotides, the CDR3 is TGCGCCAGCAGCTTGCTTAAGGGGGGCAACACTGAAGCTTTCTTT.

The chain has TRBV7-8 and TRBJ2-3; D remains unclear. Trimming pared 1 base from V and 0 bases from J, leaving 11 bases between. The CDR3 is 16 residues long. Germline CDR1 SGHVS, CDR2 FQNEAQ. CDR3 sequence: CASSLGAWGSTDTQYF. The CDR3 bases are TGTGCCAGCAGCTTAGGAGCCTGGGGTAGCACAGATACGCAGTATTTT. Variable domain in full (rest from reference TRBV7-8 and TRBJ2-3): GAGVSQSPRYKVAKRGQDVALRCDPISGHVSLFWYQQALGQGPEFLTYFQNEAQLDKSGLPSDRFFAERPEGSVSTLKIQRTQQEDSAVYLCASSLGAWGSTDTQYFGPGTRLTVL.

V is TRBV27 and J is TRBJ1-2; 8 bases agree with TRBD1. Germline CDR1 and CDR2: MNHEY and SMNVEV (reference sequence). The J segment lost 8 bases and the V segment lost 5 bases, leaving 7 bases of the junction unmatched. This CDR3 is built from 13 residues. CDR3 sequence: CASSLDRAGGYTF. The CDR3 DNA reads TGTGCCAGCAGTCTGGACAGGGCGGGAGGCTACACCTTC.

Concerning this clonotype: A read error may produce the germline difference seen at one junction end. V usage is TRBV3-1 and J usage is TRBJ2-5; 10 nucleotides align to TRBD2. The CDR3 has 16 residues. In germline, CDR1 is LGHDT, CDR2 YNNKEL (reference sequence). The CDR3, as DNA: TGTGCCAGCGGCCAAGATTGGACTAGCGGAGAAGAGACCCAGTACTTC. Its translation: CASGQDWTSGEETQYF.

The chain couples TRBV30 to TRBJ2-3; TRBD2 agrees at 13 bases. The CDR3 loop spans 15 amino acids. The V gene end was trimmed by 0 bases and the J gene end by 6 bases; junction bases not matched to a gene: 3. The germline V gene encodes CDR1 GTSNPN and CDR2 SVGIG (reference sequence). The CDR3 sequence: CAWSVLAGGYDTQYF. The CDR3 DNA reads TGTGCCTGGAGTGTACTAGCGGGGGGGTATGATACGCAGTATTTT.

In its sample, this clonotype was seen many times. CDR3: CATSLTVGVPMNTEAFF. For the CDR3, the DNA is TGTGCCACCAGCCTGACTGTTGGAGTTCCCATGAACACTGAAGCTTTCTTT. V usage is TRBV15 and J usage is TRBJ1-1; the D is unclear. The germline V and J ends were trimmed by 5 bases and 0 bases, with 19 bases remaining between them. In germline, CDR1 is LNHNV, CDR2 YYDKDF (reference sequence). The CDR3 consists of 17 residues.

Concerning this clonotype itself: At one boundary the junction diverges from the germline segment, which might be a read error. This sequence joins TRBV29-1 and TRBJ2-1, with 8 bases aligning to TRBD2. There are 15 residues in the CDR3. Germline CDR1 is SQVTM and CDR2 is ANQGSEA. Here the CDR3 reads CSVAATSGKYNERFF. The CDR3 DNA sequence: TGCAGCGTCGCCGCAACTAGCGGAAAGTACAATGAGCGGTTCTTC.

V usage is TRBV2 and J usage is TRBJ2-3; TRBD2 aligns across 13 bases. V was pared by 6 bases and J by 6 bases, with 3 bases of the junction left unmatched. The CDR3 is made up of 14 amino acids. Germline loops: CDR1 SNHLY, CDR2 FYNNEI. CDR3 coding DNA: TGTGCCAGCAGACTAGCGGGGGGGTACGATACGCAGTATTTT. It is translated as CASRLAGGYDTQYF.

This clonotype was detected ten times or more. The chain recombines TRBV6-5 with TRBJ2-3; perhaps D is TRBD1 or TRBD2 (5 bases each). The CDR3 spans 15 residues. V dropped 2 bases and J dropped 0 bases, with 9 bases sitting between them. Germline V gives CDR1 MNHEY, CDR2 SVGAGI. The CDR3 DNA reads TGTGCCAGCAGTTACGGGGCGGGCAGCACAGATACGCAGTATTTT. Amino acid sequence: CASSYGAGSTDTQYF.

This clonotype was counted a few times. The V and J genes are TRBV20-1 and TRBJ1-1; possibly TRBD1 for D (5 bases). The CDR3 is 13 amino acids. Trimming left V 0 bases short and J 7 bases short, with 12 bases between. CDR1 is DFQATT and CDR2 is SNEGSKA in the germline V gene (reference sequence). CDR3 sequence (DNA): TGCAGTGCTAGAGAGGGAGGGGCTATTGAAGCTTTCTTT. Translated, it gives CSAREGGAIEAFF.

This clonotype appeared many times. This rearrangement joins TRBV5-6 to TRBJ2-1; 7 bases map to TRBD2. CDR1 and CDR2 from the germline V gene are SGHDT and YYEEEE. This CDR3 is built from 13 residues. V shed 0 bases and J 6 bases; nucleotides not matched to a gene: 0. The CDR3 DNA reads TGTGCCAGCAGCTTGGGACTAGCCAATGAGCAGTTCTTC. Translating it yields CASSLGLANEQFF.

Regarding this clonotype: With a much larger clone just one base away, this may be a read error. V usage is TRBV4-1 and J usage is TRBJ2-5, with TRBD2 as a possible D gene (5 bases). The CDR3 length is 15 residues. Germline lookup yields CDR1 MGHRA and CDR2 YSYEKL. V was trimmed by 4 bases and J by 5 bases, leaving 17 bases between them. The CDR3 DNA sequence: TGCGCCAGCAGCCGAGCCAGCGGCTATCTTGAGACCCAGTACTTC. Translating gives CASSRASGYLETQYF.

CDR3 bases: TGTGCCAGCAGCCAACCAGACAGGGAACGAGAAAAACTGTTTTTT. As protein: CASSQPDREREKLFF. This chain joins TRBV7-9 and TRBJ1-4; 7 nucleotides agree with TRBD1. J was trimmed by 8 bases and V by 5 bases; bases with no gene match: 11. The CDR3 spans 15 residues. Germline-derived CDR1 and CDR2 are SEHNR and FQNEAQ (reference sequence).

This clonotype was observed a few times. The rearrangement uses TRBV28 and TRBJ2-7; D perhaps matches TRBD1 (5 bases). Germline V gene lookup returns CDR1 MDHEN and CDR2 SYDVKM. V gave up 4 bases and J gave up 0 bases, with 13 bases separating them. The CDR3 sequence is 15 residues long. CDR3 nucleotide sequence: TGTGCCAGCAGTTCTTCACGGACACACTCCTACGAGCAGTACTTC. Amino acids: CASSSSRTHSYEQYF.

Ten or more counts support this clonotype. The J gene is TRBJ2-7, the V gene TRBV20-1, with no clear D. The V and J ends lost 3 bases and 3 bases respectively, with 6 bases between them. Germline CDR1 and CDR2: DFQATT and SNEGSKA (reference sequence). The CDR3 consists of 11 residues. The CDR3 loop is CSASSDYEQYF. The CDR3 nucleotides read TGCAGTGCTAGCAGCGACTACGAGCAGTACTTC.

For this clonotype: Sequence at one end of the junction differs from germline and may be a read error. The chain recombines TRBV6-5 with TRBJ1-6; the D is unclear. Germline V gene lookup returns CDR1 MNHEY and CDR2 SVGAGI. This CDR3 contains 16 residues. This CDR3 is CASSYYPGPPNSSLHF. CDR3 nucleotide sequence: TGTGCCAGCAGTTACTACCCTGGTCCGCCTAATTCATCCCTCCATTTT.

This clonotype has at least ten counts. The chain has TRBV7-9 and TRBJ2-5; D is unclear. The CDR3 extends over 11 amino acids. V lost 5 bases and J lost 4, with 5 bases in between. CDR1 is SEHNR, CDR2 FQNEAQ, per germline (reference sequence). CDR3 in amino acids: CASSMVETQYF. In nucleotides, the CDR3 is TGTGCCAGCAGCATGGTAGAGACCCAGTACTTC.

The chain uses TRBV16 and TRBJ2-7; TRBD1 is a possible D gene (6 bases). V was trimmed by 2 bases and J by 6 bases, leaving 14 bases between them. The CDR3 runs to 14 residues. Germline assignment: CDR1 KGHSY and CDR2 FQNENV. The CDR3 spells CASSQHRVGAEQYF. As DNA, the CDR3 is TGTGCCAGCAGCCAACACAGGGTTGGGGCCGAGCAGTACTTC.

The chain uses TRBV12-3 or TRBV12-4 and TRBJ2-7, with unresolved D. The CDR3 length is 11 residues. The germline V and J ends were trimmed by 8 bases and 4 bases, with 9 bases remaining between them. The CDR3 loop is CASRVGYEQYF. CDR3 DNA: TGTGCCAGCCGCGTGGGGTACGAGCAGTACTTC.

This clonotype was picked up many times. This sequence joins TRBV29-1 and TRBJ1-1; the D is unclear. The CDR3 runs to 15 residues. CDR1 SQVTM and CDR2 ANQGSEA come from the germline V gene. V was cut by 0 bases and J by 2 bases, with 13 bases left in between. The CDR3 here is CSVEDRSMINTEAFF. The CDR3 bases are TGCAGCGTTGAAGATCGGTCCATGATAAACACTGAAGCTTTCTTT.

The CDR3 nucleotides are TGTGCCAGCACCTTAATTGCGGGGTCAGATACGCAGTATTTT. It translates to CASTLIAGSDTQYF. V and J are TRBV6-5 and TRBJ2-3; a weak D match, TRBD2 (6 bases). Trimming shortened V by 7 bases and J by 4 bases, and 15 bases separated the two germline ends. CDR1 MNHEY and CDR2 SVGAGI come from the germline V gene. This CDR3 spans 14 amino acids.

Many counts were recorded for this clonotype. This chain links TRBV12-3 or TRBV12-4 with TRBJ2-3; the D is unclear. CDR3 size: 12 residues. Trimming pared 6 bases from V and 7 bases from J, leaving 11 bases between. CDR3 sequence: CASSNPSHTQYF. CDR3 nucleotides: TGTGCCAGCAGCAACCCCAGCCATACGCAGTATTTT.

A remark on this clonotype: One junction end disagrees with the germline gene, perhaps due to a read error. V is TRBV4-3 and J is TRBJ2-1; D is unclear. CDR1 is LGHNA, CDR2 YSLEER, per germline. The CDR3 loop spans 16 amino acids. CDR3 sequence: CASSQELQYPYNKQFF. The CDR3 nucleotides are TGCGCCAGCAGCCAAGAGTTACAGTATCCTTACAATAAGCAGTTCTTC.